This TCR beta chain appears in the sequencing data of a study of vaccination and CD4 T cells after COVID-19. At the level of the study: Post-vaccine sampling followed dose two by a median roughly 65 days (range 14 to 241). Some control cultures received a CEFX pool, which served as the positive control. Others received an HIV-1 Nef pool or no peptide.

Per germline, CDR1 DFQATT and CDR2 SNEGSKA (reference sequence). The junction had 15 bases not matched to a gene; V was cut back by 6 bases and J by 2 bases. CDR3 length: 16 amino acids. Of note for this clonotype: Its antigen is as yet unknown.

Scientists ran DNA taken from cultured CD4+ T cells through the Oncomine TCR Beta short-read assay for sequencing. DNA came from CD4+ T cells after culture. Via MiXCR, TCRdb re-called the PCR reads, giving one row per CDR3 protein. The top ten clones hold over 15% of a sample with about 3,700 distinct CDR3 sequences, roughly a fifth of them seen once. As for treatment: roughly ten-day PBMC culture with coronavirus spike peptide pools or control peptides (ViraFEST assay). Sequencing was done on a sample of CD4+ T cells from blood, cultured in vitro. This sequence joins TRBV20-1 and TRBJ2-5; 7 positions agree with TRBD2. The receptor comes from a human donor who had recovered from COVID-19. The CDR3 region is CSAFPPRGTKQETQYF. The CDR3 DNA reads as TGCAGTGCCTTTCCCCCTAGAGGGACTAAACAAGAGACCCAGTACTTC.